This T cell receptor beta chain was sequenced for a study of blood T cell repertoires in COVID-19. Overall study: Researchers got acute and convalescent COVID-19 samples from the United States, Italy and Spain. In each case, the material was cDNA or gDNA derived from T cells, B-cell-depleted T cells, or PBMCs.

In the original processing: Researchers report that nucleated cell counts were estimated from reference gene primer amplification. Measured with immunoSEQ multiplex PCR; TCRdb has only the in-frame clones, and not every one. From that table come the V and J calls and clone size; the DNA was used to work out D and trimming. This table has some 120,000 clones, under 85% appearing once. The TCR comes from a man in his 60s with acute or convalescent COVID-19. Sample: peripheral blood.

The chain's CDR3 is CATSDLTSDRGNEQFF. The CDR3 coding sequence is TGTGCCACCAGTGACCTAACTAGCGATCGGGGGAATGAGCAGTTCTTC. The J gene is TRBJ2-1, the V gene TRBV24-1; 7 bases are a match to TRBD2. Unmatched junction bases numbered 12, after V lost 4 bases and J lost 7 bases. CDR1 KGHDR and CDR2 SFDVKD come from the germline V gene. This CDR3 region has 16 residues.